This T cell receptor beta chain was identified during a study of T cells in women clearing cervical HPV infection. Study findings and constraints: Timing of associations relative to infection is unclear; T-cell subsets were not isolated.

CDR3 length: 14 amino acids. Germline V CDR1 and CDR2: SGHRS, YFSETQ. For this clone: Its antigen is not identified. The read falls 3 residues short of the CDR3 end, and the missing part is taken from the germline J gene.

The data were produced by immunoSEQ multiplex PCR, yet TCRdb's version contains in-frame clones alone and is incomplete. The repertoire shows 45,000 to 55,000 clones; the top ten hold around 0.98%. This sequence originates from a woman aged 18 to 75 with a cervical HPV16 infection that either progressed to CIN3+ or cleared (not recorded which). The chain is built from TRBV5-1 and TRBJ2-4; 10 nucleotides align to TRBD1. The sample comprised blood buffy coat. The covered CDR3 bases are TGCGCCAGCAGAGAAGGGACAGGGGCAGGTGGT. This encodes CASREGTGAGG. The CDR3 in its entirety is CASREGTGAGGQYF.